The present entry profiles one T cell receptor beta chain with its context. This entry comes from a study of cytomegalovirus exposure and HLA in healthy donors. This CDR3 contains 15 residues. Germline V gene sequence: CDR1 MNHEY, CDR2 SVGAGI. Deletions cut 2 bases from V and 3 bases from J, with 13 bases between. The PCR made use of 60 Vbeta and 13 Jbeta primers. Measured with immunoSEQ multiplex PCR; TCRdb has only the in-frame clones, and not every one. This sample yields 140,000 or so clones, of which around three quarters are seen a single time; about 2.2% belongs to the top ten. Although they were nominally healthy when sampled, donors likely had unrecorded immune exposures.

The TCR comes from a young woman in good health and CMV-seropositive. The chain employs TRBV6-5 and TRBJ1-2, with D perhaps TRBD1 (6 bases). Sample: PBMCs. The CDR3 sequence: CASSYGIGGDYGYTF. In nucleotides, the CDR3 is TGTGCCAGCAGTTACGGGATAGGGGGGGACTATGGCTACACCTTC.